This entry is about one T cell receptor beta chain. Its antigen is not yet known. There are no base qualities to consult, and no much larger clone falls within one base. To prepare the library, the immunoSEQ multiplex PCR assay was applied. For the multiplex PCR, a mixture combining 60 forward primers for TCR Vbeta segments and 13 reverse primers for TCR Jbeta segments was used. The CDR3 region of rearranged TCR beta genes was amplified from genomic DNA by a multiplex PCR assay. Amplified TCR beta libraries were sequenced as 87-base-pair reads on the Illumina HiSeq System. In the original analysis: Across the 670 or so repertoires, a later analysis counted 75 million to 90 million unique TCR beta chains, 8.5 million to 12 million of which were shared by at least two donors. To remove PCR and sequencing errors, raw reads were error-corrected and collapsed into unique sequences using a nearest-neighbor algorithm that merged closely related sequences. V, D and J gene segments were assigned by aligning CDR3 sequences to IMGT reference sequences. Each retained sequence needed at least a six-nucleotide match to both a V gene segment and a J gene segment. Rearrangements were classified as productive when the CDR3 lacked stop codons and remained in frame with V and J, and all other rearrangements were classified as non-productive. Following IMGT convention, CDR3 was defined as the stretch from the second conserved V-encoded cysteine to the conserved J-encoded phenylalanine. In an earlier analysis of around 540 of the donors, sequences lacking an unambiguous match to a single V gene segment were excluded. An earlier analysis of 450 to 650 of the donors called V segments functional above 56.7% productive rearrangements and segregating when the between-donor standard deviation exceeded 5%. A statistical classification framework was built for diagnosing cytomegalovirus status from the catalog of TCR beta chain sequences. In a later analysis, TCR nucleotide sequences were compared against IMGT/GENE-DB human TR gene sequences so that V and J genes could be assigned. A later analysis assigned CDR3 sequences and most-parsimonious VDJ recombination scenarios with the TCRdist pipeline. In a later analysis, each TCR beta chain was defined by its CDR3 amino acid sequence together with its V-gene family, and reads lacking a unique V-gene family were excluded. To address suspected cross-contamination and a sequencing artifact, a later analysis removed over 500 highly shared, low-generation-probability nucleotide sequences. A later analysis calculated a clonal expansion index for each public chain from normalized within-repertoire ranks of inferred template counts. Generation probabilities in a later analysis came from a VDJ recombination model fitted to out-of-frame rearrangements, and those results were checked against IGoR. In a later analysis, hypergeometric tests were used to score TCR-TCR, TCR-HLA and TCR-CMV co-occurrence, with a repertoire-size bias correction applied to TCR pairs. To estimate false discovery rates, a later analysis permuted the HLA or CMV assignments 20 times. In a later analysis, co-occurring TCRs were grouped using DBSCAN, and TCRdist sequence similarity was added for clustering within HLA-allele-positive subsets. Co-occurrence clustering excluded repertoires with fewer than 30,000 or more than 120,000 public chains, plus five with anomalous nucleotide sharing. Sourced from immuneACCESS, this table was stored by TCRdb with only in-frame sequences that have V and J called. A share of the clones is absent; for the studies checked, an unresolved V gene accounts for under half, and the remainder has no known explanation. That table is the source of V, J and clone size, and D and trimming were worked out from the DNA. Here the sample has approximately 150,000 clones; 84% occur a single time. More than 4% of the sample is held by the ten biggest clonotypes.

The cohort consisted of hundreds of healthy bone marrow donors. All cohort members were sampled while nominally healthy, although unrecorded immune exposures were likely present. The donor was CMV seronegative and belonged to the group of around 350 seronegative cohort members. Every donor gave a peripheral blood sample, and the peripheral blood mononuclear cells from that sample were used for TCR beta sequencing. Genomic DNA extraction from the blood cell samples was performed with the Qiagen DNeasy Blood Extraction Kit. The sample originates from a study of cytomegalovirus exposure and HLA in healthy donors (dated by TCRdb to about 2017). In the study overall: According to an earlier analysis of 587 of the donors, about 179 million T cells yielded roughly 110 million unique TCR beta sequences and more than 250 Gb of sequence data. An early release that covered approximately 600 HLA-typed donors contained around 330 gigabases of sequencing data and tens of millions of unique TCR sequences. In addition to the first cohort of approximately 670 subjects, a separate validation cohort of about 120 different subjects was used. A later analysis re-analyzed previously published TCR beta repertoires from approximately 670 donors and added high-resolution HLA genotyping to study TCR occurrence patterns. An earlier analysis of around 640 of the donors used high-throughput TCR beta sequencing to judge whether each TCR beta V gene segment behaved as functional or pseudogenic. The study profiled the T cell repertoires of some 610 subjects by immunosequencing and related them to cytomegalovirus serostatus. The study was designed to test whether signatures of past pathogen exposure could be identified by cataloging public T cell receptors. Across about 380 genotyped donors of the cohort, an average of about 250,000 unique TCR beta nucleotide sequences per donor were sequenced, and 15% to 20% of those sequences were non-productive. Typing coverage varied by locus: about 620-630 donors for A, B, C, DRB1 and DQB1; approximately 520 for DQA1; 600 to 610 for DPA1; 450 to 480 for DPB1. In a later genetic analysis, genome-wide SNP genotypes for about 60% of the 666 donors were used, and that subset was treated as a discovery cohort. Of the roughly 400 genotyped donors, about 84% fell in the genetic ancestry cluster associated with self-reported Caucasian donors. Because of strong linkage in the cohort, five DR-DQ haplotypes were treated as single units for association and clustering. The study combined high-throughput TCR immunosequencing, statistical association of individual TCRs with disease status, and machine learning to predict cytomegalovirus infection status. Class I and class II HLA loci were covered by the typing at four-digit resolution. Every repertoire in the discovery cohort had been generated on one and the same sequencing platform. Alongside the repertoire data, information on donor age, sex, ethnicity and CMV serostatus was compiled. Rather than using new phenotypic data, the later analysis identified candidate immune exposures from TCR beta sequences and from how often those sequences occurred across donors. Study-wide findings and limitations: Strong co-occurrence of HLA alleles, especially DR and DQ, made assigning TCR associations to individual alleles difficult. The presence/absence analyses assumed that sequencing depth was roughly uniform across donors, and that assumption may not be true. Immune exposure information for the cohort was limited to CMV serostatus. The authors suggested that the approach could potentially be extended to other disease states and immunological phenotypes. In this cohort, only TCR beta chains were sequenced, and detectable features were limited by the absence of alpha or paired-chain data. Because HLA typing was unavailable for some donors at each locus, only the typed subset was used in association tests. Some IMGT-functional V segments, including TRBV6-2 and TRBV6-3, could not be distinguished by the 87-base-pair reads and were therefore excluded. A few of the identified cytomegalovirus-associated TCR beta chains were confirmed in vitro to be specific for cytomegalovirus antigens. A total of fewer than 200 TCR beta chains were listed by the study as associated with cytomegalovirus. Cytomegalovirus status was reported to be diagnosed by the classifier with high specificity and sensitivity in both the original and validation cohorts. Most CMV-associated TCR beta chains appeared to be HLA-restricted in a later analysis, and the HLA associations seemed to be driven largely by CMV exposure. Because counts were too low, seventeen rarely observed V segments, including chromosome 9 orphons, were left out of the earlier analysis of 587 of the donors. A later analysis found that TCR association rates varied across HLA loci, with DRB1 alleles showing the most associated TCRs and HLA-C alleles the fewest. Several of the top co-occurrence clusters appeared to be linked to parvovirus B19, influenza, CMV and Epstein-Barr virus, according to a later analysis. In an earlier analysis of over 550 of the donors, most TCR beta V segments were observed in productive rearrangements about 90% or about 30% of the time, broadly matching IMGT annotations. In a later genetic analysis, a missense DCLRE1C variant was associated with V-gene and J-gene trimming of TCR beta chains, and the association was replicated in an independent cohort. A cluster of highly shared sequence variants was judged likely to represent a technical artifact of the sequencing pipeline. At a false discovery rate of 0.05, a later analysis linked fewer than 20,000 TCR beta sequences to specific HLA alleles. Linkage disequilibrium might explain the correlated functional status among segregating V segments, but an unknown experimental factor could not be excluded. Compared with the 666-donor mean, donors in an Asian-associated ancestry cluster had fewer N-insertions in productive TCRs, according to a later genetic analysis. Most TCR sequences were observed very rarely across donors, whereas some public TCRs were present in many individuals. In a later analysis, HLA-associated TCR beta chains were found to be more clonally expanded and to have lower generation probabilities than equally common non-associated chains. A further reported finding was that TCR beta sequences accurately predicted the HLA-A and HLA-B alleles for most subjects in the first cohort.

Here V drops 6 bases and J drops 0 bases, and the junction holds 5 bases not matched to any gene. The germline V gene (reference sequence) sets CDR1 to MNHEY and CDR2 to SMNVEV. The CDR3, from cysteine to phenylalanine, totals 14 residues. The only DNA kept is the CDR3, 42 bases in frame from the first base. The TCR was taken from a man between 18 and 29 years old in good health and CMV-seronegative. The sequence links TRBV27 to TRBJ2-7; 7 bases in the junction line up with TRBD1. The sample was PBMCs. The nucleotide sequence is TGTGCCAGCAGCCCCCGGGACAGCTCCTACGAGCAGTACTTC. This encodes CASSPRDSSYEQYF.